Included here is one T cell receptor (beta chain) sequence, with context. In the original workflow: Quantification of nucleated cells was approximated via reference gene primer amplification. TCRdb's table, derived via immunoSEQ multiplex PCR, lists solely in-frame clones and lacks some. V and J calls plus clone size are reproduced from that table; the DNA served to infer D and trimming. The sample lists around 70,000 clones, roughly nine tenths occurring once. This entry is derived from a study of blood T cell repertoires in COVID-19. Study-level information: COVID-19 samples collected from the United States, Italy and Spain covered acute and convalescent phases. PBMCs, B-cell-depleted T cells, or T cells were the source of the cDNA or gDNA that made up the material.

Trimming left V 5 bases short and J 0 bases short, with 7 bases between. The CDR3 has 13 amino acids. CDR1 SGHVS and CDR2 FNYEAQ come from the germline V gene. The sequence was collected from a man aged 50 to 59 with acute or convalescent COVID-19. The V gene is TRBV7-6, the J gene TRBJ1-1; D gene ambiguous. The sequencing input was peripheral blood. CDR3 sequence reads: CASSRTVNTEAFF. CDR3 DNA sequence: TGTGCCAGCAGCCGCACAGTGAACACTGAAGCTTTCTTT.